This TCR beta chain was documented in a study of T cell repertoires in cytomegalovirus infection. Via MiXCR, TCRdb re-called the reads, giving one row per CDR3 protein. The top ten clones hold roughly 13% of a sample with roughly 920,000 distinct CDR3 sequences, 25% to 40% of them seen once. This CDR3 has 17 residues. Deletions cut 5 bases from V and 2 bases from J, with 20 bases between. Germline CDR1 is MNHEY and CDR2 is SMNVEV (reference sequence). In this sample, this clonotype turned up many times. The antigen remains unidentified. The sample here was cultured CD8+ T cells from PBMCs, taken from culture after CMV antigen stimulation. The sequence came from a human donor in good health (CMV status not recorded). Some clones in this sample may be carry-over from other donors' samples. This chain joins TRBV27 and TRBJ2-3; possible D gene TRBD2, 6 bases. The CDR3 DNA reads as TGTGCCAGCAGTAAGATAAGTAGTTCGGGACTCACAGATACGCAGTATTTT. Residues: CASSKISSSGLTDTQYF.